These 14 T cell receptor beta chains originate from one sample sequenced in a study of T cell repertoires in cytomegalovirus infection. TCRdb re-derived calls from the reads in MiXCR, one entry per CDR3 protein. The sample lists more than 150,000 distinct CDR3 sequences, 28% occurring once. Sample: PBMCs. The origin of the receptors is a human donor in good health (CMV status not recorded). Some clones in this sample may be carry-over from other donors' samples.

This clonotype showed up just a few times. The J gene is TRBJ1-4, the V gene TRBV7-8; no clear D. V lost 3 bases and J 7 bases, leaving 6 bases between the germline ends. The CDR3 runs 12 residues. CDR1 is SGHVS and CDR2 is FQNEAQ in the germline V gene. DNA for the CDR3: TGTGCCAGCAGCTTGAATTCTGAAAAACTGTTTTTT. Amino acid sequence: CASSLNSEKLFF.

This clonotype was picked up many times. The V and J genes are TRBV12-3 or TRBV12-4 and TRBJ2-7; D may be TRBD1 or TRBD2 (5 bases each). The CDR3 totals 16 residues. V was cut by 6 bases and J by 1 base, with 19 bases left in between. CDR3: CASSPDTPPGSYEQYF. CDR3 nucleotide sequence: TGTGCCAGCAGCCCGGACACTCCCCCGGGGTCCTACGAGCAGTACTTC.

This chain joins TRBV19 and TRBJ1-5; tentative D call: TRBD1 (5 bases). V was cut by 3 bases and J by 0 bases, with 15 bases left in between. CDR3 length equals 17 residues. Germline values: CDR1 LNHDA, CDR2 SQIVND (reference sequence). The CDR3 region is CASSIGHRSFSNQPQHF. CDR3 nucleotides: TGTGCCAGTAGTATTGGGCACAGGTCCTTTAGCAATCAGCCCCAGCATTTT.

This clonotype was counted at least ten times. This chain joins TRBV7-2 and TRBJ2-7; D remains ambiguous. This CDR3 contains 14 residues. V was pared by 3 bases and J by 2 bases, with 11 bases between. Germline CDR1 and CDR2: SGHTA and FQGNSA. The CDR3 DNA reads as TGTGCCAGCAGCTTCACCATCAACCCCTACGAGCAGTACTTC. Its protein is CASSFTINPYEQYF.

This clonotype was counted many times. CDR3 sequence (DNA): TGTGCCAGCAGCCTTCTAGGCTCTGGAAACACCATATATTTT. It translates to CASSLLGSGNTIYF. J is TRBJ1-3 and V is TRBV7-2; D gene unclear. This CDR3 is built from 14 residues. From germline, CDR1 is SGHTA and CDR2 FQGNSA. Trimming removed 5 bases from V and 0 bases from J, with 8 bases in between.

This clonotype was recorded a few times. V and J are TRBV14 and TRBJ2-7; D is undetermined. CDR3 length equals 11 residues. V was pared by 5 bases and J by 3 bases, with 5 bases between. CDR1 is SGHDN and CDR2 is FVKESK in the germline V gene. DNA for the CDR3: TGTGCCAGCAGCGCGAACTACGAGCAGTACTTC. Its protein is CASSANYEQYF. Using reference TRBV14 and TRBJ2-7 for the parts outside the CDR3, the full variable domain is EAGVTQFPSHSVIEKGQTVTLRCDPISGHDNLYWYRRVMGKEIKFLLHFVKESKQDESGMPNNRFLAERTGGTYSTLKVQPAELEDSGVYFCASSANYEQYFGPGTRLTVT.

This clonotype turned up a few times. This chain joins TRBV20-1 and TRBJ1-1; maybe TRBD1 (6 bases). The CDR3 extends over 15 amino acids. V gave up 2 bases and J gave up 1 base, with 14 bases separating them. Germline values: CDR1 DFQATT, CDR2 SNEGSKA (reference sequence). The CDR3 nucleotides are TGCAGTGCTAGACCCTGGACAGCTCGGAACACTGAAGCTTTCTTT. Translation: CSARPWTARNTEAFF.

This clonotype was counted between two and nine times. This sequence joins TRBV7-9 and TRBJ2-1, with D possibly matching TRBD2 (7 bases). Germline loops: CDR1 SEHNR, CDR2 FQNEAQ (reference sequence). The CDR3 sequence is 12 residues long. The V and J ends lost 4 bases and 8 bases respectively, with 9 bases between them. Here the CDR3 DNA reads TGTGCCAGCAGCTGGGAGGGGGATGAGCAGTTCTTC. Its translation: CASSWEGDEQFF.

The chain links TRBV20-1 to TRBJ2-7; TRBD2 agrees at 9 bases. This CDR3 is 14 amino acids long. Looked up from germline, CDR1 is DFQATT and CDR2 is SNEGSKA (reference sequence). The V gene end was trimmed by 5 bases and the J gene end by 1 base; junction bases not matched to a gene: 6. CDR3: CSASSAGGSYEQYF. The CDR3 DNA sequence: TGCAGTGCTTCGTCGGCGGGGGGGTCCTACGAGCAGTACTTC.

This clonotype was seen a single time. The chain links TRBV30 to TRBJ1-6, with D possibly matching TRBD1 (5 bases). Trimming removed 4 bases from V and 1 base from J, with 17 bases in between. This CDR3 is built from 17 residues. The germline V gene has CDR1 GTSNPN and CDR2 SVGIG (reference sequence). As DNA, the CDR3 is TGTGCCTGGAACAACCTATTGGGGCGGTCCTATAATTCACCCCTCCACTTT. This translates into CAWNNLLGRSYNSPLHF.

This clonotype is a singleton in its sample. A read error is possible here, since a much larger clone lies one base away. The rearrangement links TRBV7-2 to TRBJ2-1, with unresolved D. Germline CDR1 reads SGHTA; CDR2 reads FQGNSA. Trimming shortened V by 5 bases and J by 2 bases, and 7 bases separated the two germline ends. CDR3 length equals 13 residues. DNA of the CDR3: TGTGCCAGCAGCCCCTGGACCTACAATGAGCAGTTCTTC. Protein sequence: CASSPWTYNEQFF.

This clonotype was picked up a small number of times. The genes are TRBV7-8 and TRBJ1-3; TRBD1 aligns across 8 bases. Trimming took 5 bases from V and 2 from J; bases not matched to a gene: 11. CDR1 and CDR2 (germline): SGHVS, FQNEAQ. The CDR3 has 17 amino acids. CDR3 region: CASSLREGQAPGNTIYF. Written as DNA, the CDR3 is TGTGCCAGCAGCCTGAGGGAGGGACAGGCCCCTGGAAACACCATATATTTT. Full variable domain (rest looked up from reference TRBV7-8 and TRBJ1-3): GAGVSQSPRYKVAKRGQDVALRCDPISGHVSLFWYQQALGQGPEFLTYFQNEAQLDKSGLPSDRFFAERPEGSVSTLKIQRTQQEDSAVYLCASSLREGQAPGNTIYFGEGSWLTVV.

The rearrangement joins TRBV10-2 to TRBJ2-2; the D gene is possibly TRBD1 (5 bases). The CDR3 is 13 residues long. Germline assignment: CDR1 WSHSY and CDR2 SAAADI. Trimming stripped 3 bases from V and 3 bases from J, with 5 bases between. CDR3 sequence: CASSDRDTGELFF. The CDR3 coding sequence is TGCGCCAGCAGTGACAGGGACACCGGGGAGCTGTTTTTT.

The CDR3 nucleotides read TGTGCCAGCAGGAAAAACTACCTACAAACAAACACTGAAGCTTTCTTT. Its translation: CASRKNYLQTNTEAFF. The chain joins TRBV6-1 to TRBJ1-1; D is uncertain. The ends were cut back, 6 bases at V and 2 bases at J, with 19 bases in the middle. Germline V gene sequence: CDR1 MNHNS, CDR2 SASEGT. This CDR3 spans 16 amino acids.